This is a list of T cell receptor beta chains from one sample in a study of graft-versus-host responses after intestinal transplantation. Some clones are missing from TCRdb's copy, which holds only in-frame ones; the method was immunoSEQ multiplex PCR. The sample contains over 75,000 clones, 92% of which appear only once. Their antigens remain unidentified. The source material was unstimulated CD8+ T cells sorted from spleen or lymph node cells, sampled before transplant. All receptors come from a human donor who was the organ donor for an intestinal transplant. Each CDR3 is given without its conserved first and last residue. The D gene is left open where the match is weak.

j_call	d_call	v_call	cdr3_aa
TRBJ2-1	TRBD1	TRBV27	ASSLSEDRTDWNEQF
TRBJ1-5	NA	TRBV30	AWSSFPGDQPQH
TRBJ1-3	NA	TRBV18	ASSPRDTSGNTIY
TRBJ2-7	TRBD2	TRBV6-5	ASSLTSGSSYEQY
TRBJ2-3	TRBD2	TRBV10-2	ASSESWTSGWGTDTQY
TRBJ1-1	NA	TRBV4-1	ASSHDRMNTEAF
TRBJ2-3	NA	TRBV9	ASSSTLTDTQY
TRBJ1-1	TRBD1	TRBV10-3	AISTGTGTTEAF
TRBJ1-1	NA	TRBV28	ASSSPMEPMNTEAF
TRBJ2-2	NA	TRBV2	ARARDPNPGTGELF
TRBJ1-6	NA	TRBV2	ASRGGPYNSPLH
TRBJ1-1	NA	TRBV9	ASSGPGRHTEAF
TRBJ1-2	TRBD1	TRBV9	ASSAPGQGTYYGYT
TRBJ2-3	TRBD2	TRBV2	ASSLAGGPSTDTQY
TRBJ2-2	NA	TRBV28	ASSLYGRADDTGELF
TRBJ1-5	NA	TRBV1	TSWTYGTGGDQPQH
TRBJ1-1	NA	TRBV27	ASSLLYGGLLGEAF
TRBJ1-1	NA	TRBV27	ASSLFAGVNTEAF
NA	TRBD2	TRBV2	ASSQYSAGGNEQF
TRBJ2-3	NA	TRBV30	AWSPGDLTDTQY
TRBJ2-3	TRBD2	TRBV9	ASQEREGDTQY
NA	NA	TRBV5-8	ASSFEQY
TRBJ2-1	NA	TRBV4-1	ASSLQEHNEQF
TRBJ1-5	NA	TRBV7-9	ASSLGSQPQH
TRBJ2-1	NA	TRBV7-6	ASSLALSSGEQF
TRBJ1-1	NA	TRBV5-6	ASSLGPSVNTEAF
TRBJ2-1	TRBD1	TRBV30	AWSFTGVIEQF
TRBJ1-4	TRBD1	TRBV14	ASSHFSDRGQKLF
TRBJ1-2	TRBD1	TRBV7-9	ASSVTGTANYGYT
TRBJ1-1	NA	TRBV19	ASRRGTEAF
TRBJ2-1	NA	TRBV9	ASSVLENNEQF
TRBJ2-1	NA	TRBV30	ALSPDSYNEQF
TRBJ1-2	NA	TRBV13	ASGDSFEERYT
TRBJ1-3	NA	TRBV15	ATSRDRRGGNTIY
TRBJ2-5	TRBD2	TRBV15	ATETGTSGIFKETQY
TRBJ2-3	TRBD2	TRBV9	ASSAETSGRVADTQY
TRBJ1-1	NA	TRBV19	ASSIGGGGSTEAF
TRBJ2-3	NA	TRBV29-1	SAMVATTDTQY
TRBJ2-7	NA	TRBV19	ASSNGRANEQY
TRBJ2-1	NA	TRBV21-1	ARADYSYNEQF
TRBJ2-1	TRBD2	TRBV5-1	ASSLALAGINEQF